This TCR beta chain was identified during a study of T cell changes during pregnancy in multiple sclerosis. The method was immunoSEQ multiplex PCR; TCRdb's version includes in-frame clones alone and lacks a portion of them. The sample lists roughly 52,000 clones, 85% to 90% occurring once. Germline-derived CDR1 and CDR2 are SGHTA and FQGTGA. The V gene lost 5 bases and the J gene lost 0 bases, with 14 bases spanning the gap. The CDR3 has 17 amino acids. The sample was CD4+ T cells from peripheral blood mononuclear cells, taken in the first trimester of pregnancy. This clonotype originated in a female donor with multiple sclerosis, enrolled in a pregnancy study. The genes are TRBV7-3 and TRBJ2-6, with D maybe TRBD1 (5 bases). The DNA for the CDR3 is TGTGCCAGCAGCCCGCTTGGACATACCTCTGGGGCCAACGTCCTGACTTTC. It encodes CASSPLGHTSGANVLTF.